This section outlines one T cell receptor beta chain sequence together with its context. The target antigen is unknown. The data originate from a study of T cells in localized non-small cell lung cancer. Sequenced by immunoSEQ multiplex PCR; TCRdb stores in-frame clones only, minus some. The sample records 53,000 or so clones, roughly 92% being singletons. The study, taken as a whole, reports: Elevated circulating T cell density in blood was associated with longer overall survival. Heterogeneity within the tumor remains possible, as just one region underwent sequencing. Uninvolved adjacent lung had the highest recorded T cell clonality, with tumor below it.

This material consisted of peripheral blood, taken before any cancer treatment. This receptor was identified in a man aged 35 to 69 with stage I lung adenocarcinoma.

CDR3 coding DNA: TGTGCCAGCAGCTTCTCGGACGGACCCAATGAAAAACTGTTTTTT. Its translation: CASSFSDGPNEKLFF. This sequence joins TRBV5-4 and TRBJ1-4; D gene ambiguous. The CDR3 covers 15 residues. V was shortened by 2 bases and J by 5 bases, with 13 bases between the two germline ends. Germline CDR1 is SGHNT and CDR2 is YYREEE (reference sequence).